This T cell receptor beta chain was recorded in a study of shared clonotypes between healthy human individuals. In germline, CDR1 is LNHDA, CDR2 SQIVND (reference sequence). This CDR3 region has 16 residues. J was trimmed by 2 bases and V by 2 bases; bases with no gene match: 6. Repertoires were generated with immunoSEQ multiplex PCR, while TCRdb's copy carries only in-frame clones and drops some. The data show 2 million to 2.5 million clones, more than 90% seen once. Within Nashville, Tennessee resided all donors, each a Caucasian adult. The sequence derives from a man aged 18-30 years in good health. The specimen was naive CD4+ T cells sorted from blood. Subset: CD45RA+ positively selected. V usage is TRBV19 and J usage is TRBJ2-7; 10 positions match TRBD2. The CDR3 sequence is CASSIRGLAVPYEQYF. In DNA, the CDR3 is TGTGCCAGTAGTATACGCGGACTAGCGGTCCCCTACGAGCAGTACTTC.